This TCR beta chain is drawn from a study of blood T cell repertoires in COVID-19. Study-wide background: The United States, Italy and Spain provided the acute and convalescent COVID-19 samples. From T cells, B-cell-depleted T cells, or PBMCs came the material, which was cDNA or gDNA.

Per the study methods: Counts of nucleated cells, estimated from reference gene primer amplification, were obtained. Clones were sequenced by immunoSEQ multiplex PCR, and TCRdb holds only the in-frame ones, with some missing. D and trimming come from the DNA, and the V and J calls and clone size come from that table. The sample records about 150,000 clones, 90% to 95% being singletons. Trimming removed 1 base from V and 6 bases from J, with 19 bases in between. Germline CDR1 LGHNA, CDR2 YSLEER. The length of the CDR3 is 17 residues. The chain joins TRBV4-3 to TRBJ1-5; weak D call: TRBD1 (6 bases). This sequence was found in a man aged 45-65 years with acute or convalescent COVID-19. Sample: peripheral blood. The CDR3 spells CASSQGPSGTNGQPQHF. The CDR3 nucleotides read TGCGCCAGCAGCCAAGGTCCTTCCGGGACAAACGGTCAGCCCCAGCATTTT.